This T cell receptor beta chain is from a study of tumor-infiltrating lymphocytes in primary liver carcinoma. Using a constant-region primer together with ProtoScript II reverse transcriptase, TCR beta cDNA was made from roughly 540 ng of total RNA. Investigators got TCR beta libraries out of three nested multiplex PCR rounds, done with slightly modified ARM-PCR. TCRdb processed the multiplex PCR reads anew with MiXCR; each CDR3 protein has one entry. In the table there are fewer than 25,000 distinct CDR3 sequences, roughly 72% of which are singletons. With respect to this clonotype: A read error may account for a junction end that differs from germline.

Co-extraction of both nucleic acids (RNA and DNA) used roughly 18-32 mg of unsorted bulk tissue. The sampling covered five separate regions of each tumor. Sample: liver tumor tissue from sampling region 1. The subset was: tumor region T1, superior pole. The sequence was collected from a man aged 35 to 55 with primary liver carcinoma and hepatitis B virus infection.

CDR3 coding DNA: TGCGCCGGCAGCTTGGTCGGACAGGGTGGTAGGGCCAACGTCCTGACTTTC. Translation: CAGSLVGQGGRANVLTF. This chain joins TRBV5-1 and TRBJ2-6; 8 bases are a match to TRBD1. CDR3 length: 17 amino acids. Germline CDR1 reads SGHRS; CDR2 reads YFSETQ.